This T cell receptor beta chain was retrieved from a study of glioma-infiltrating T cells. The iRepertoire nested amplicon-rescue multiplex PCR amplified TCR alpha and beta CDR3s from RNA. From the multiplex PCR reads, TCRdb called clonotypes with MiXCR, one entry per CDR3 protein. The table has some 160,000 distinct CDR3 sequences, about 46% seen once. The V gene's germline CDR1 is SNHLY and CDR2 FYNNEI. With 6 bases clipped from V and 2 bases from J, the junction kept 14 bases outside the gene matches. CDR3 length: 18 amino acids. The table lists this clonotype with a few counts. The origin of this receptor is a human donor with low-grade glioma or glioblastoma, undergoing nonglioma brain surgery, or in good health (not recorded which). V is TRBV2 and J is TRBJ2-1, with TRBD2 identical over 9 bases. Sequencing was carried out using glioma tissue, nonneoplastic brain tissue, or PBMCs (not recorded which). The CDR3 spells CASRRLAGGQVTYNEQFF. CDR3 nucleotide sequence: TGTGCCAGCAGGAGACTTGCGGGAGGGCAAGTCACCTACAATGAGCAGTTCTTC.